This entry describes one TCR beta chain. These data come from a study of T cell changes during pregnancy in multiple sclerosis. The ends lost 8 bases at V and 0 bases at J; junction bases unmatched: 3. In germline, CDR1 is LNHDA, CDR2 SQIVND (reference sequence). This CDR3 has 13 amino acids. Measured with immunoSEQ multiplex PCR; TCRdb has only the in-frame clones, and not every one. Among about 44,000 clones listed, 70% to 90% were seen once. The origin of this receptor is a female donor with multiple sclerosis, enrolled in a pregnancy study. Sample: CD4+ T cells from peripheral blood mononuclear cells, taken after pregnancy. The chain recombines TRBV19 with TRBJ1-1; 7 bases agree with TRBD1. This CDR3 reads CASSGQLNTEAFF. The CDR3 coding sequence is TGTGCCAGTTCGGGACAGCTGAACACTGAAGCTTTCTTT.